This TCR beta chain was retrieved from a study of T-cell reconstitution after alpha-beta-depleted transplantation in children. This CDR3 is 15 amino acids long. V was cut by 5 bases and J by 4 bases, with 14 bases left in between. TCRbeta library preparation incorporated unique molecular identifiers. TCRdb recomputed calls from the PCR reads with MiXCR, one row per CDR3 protein. The table shows roughly 590,000 distinct CDR3 sequences, with 16% occurring only once. The source of this sequence is a human donor who donated a stem cell graft to a child with acute myeloid leukemia. Source: PBMCs from the stem cell graft donor, taken from the stem cell graft. The V call is TRBV12-3 or TRBV12-4, the J call TRBJ2-2; a weak D match, TRBD2 (6 bases). The CDR3 DNA reads as TGTGCCAGCAGTCCCGGCGGGGCTACCACCGGGGAGCTGTTTTTT. Amino acids: CASSPGGATTGELFF.